Shown below are 30 T cell receptor beta chains from a single sample sequenced in a study of OX40 agonist ivuxolimab in advanced cancers. Profiled with immunoSEQ multiplex PCR; TCRdb holds only in-frame clones, not every one. The sample lists about 120,000 clones; more than 80% were seen once. Sequencing used CD4+ or CD8+ T cells sorted from blood, obtained in a trial of the OX40 agonist ivuxolimab. The receptors derive from an adult with an advanced solid tumor such as melanoma, head and neck, liver or kidney cancer.

This chain joins TRBV7-6 and TRBJ2-5, with D unclear. CDR3 length: 12 amino acids. Germline V gene sequence: CDR1 SGHVS, CDR2 FNYEAQ. V gave up 5 bases and J gave up 2 bases, with 6 bases separating them. CDR3 DNA sequence: TGTGCCAGCAGCCTGGATCAAGAGACCCAGTACTTC. Translated: CASSLDQETQYF.

The chain uses TRBV7-2 and TRBJ2-1, with TRBD2 matching 14 bases. The V gene end was trimmed by 6 bases and the J gene end by 7 bases; junction bases not matched to a gene: 11. The V gene's germline CDR1 is SGHTA and CDR2 FQGNSA. The CDR3 has 17 residues. CDR3 in DNA: TGTGCCAGCAGTCTTGGACTAGCGGGGGGACTTGGGAATGAGCAGTTCTTC. This translates into CASSLGLAGGLGNEQFF.

The V call is TRBV7-2, the J call TRBJ2-3; D not resolved. The CDR3 loop spans 14 amino acids. Per the germline V gene, CDR1 is SGHTA and CDR2 is FQGNSA. Deletions cut 4 bases from V and 0 bases from J, with 8 bases between. Here the CDR3 reads CASSSTHSTDTQYF. The CDR3 DNA follows: TGTGCCAGCAGCTCTACCCATAGCACAGATACGCAGTATTTT.

This chain joins TRBV7-8 and TRBJ2-1, with TRBD2 identical over 10 bases. CDR1 SGHVS and CDR2 FQNEAQ come from the germline V gene. The CDR3 extends over 14 amino acids. V shed 5 bases and J 6 bases; nucleotides not matched to a gene: 4. Here the CDR3 reads CASSLGTSVNEQFF. DNA of the CDR3: TGTGCCAGCAGCCTGGGGACTAGCGTCAATGAGCAGTTCTTC.

The chain employs TRBV19 and TRBJ1-1; perhaps TRBD1 as D (6 bases). The CDR3 extends over 15 amino acids. The V end was cut by 7 bases, the J end by 4 bases, with 19 bases between. Germline lookup yields CDR1 LNHDA and CDR2 SQIVND (reference sequence). The CDR3, as DNA: TGTGCCAGTAATGTCCCGGGGGCGCGGGGCACTGAAGCTTTCTTT. It translates to CASNVPGARGTEAFF.

The V call is TRBV19, the J call TRBJ2-2; 14 nucleotides align to TRBD2. Looked up from germline, CDR1 is LNHDA and CDR2 is SQIVND (reference sequence). The ends lost 4 bases at V and 0 bases at J; junction bases unmatched: 19. The CDR3 loop spans 23 amino acids. Here the CDR3 reads CASSRQGTPGLAGVLANTGELFF. In nucleotides, the CDR3 is TGTGCCAGTAGTAGACAGGGAACACCGGGACTAGCGGGGGTGCTTGCGAACACCGGGGAGCTGTTTTTT.

The chain carries TRBV7-9 and TRBJ2-1; tentative D call: TRBD1 (8 bases). Trimming left V 6 bases short and J 6 bases short, with 12 bases between. The CDR3 consists of 13 residues. In germline, CDR1 is SEHNR, CDR2 FQNEAQ (reference sequence). The CDR3 is CASRQGGRNEQFF. The CDR3 DNA sequence: TGTGCCAGCAGACAGGGGGGGCGCAATGAGCAGTTCTTC.

This sequence joins TRBV19 and TRBJ1-3, with unresolved D. CDR1 LNHDA and CDR2 SQIVND come from the germline V gene (reference sequence). Trimming took 9 bases from V and 0 from J, leaving 12 bases between them. This CDR3 is built from 14 residues. CDR3 loop: CASRRGYSGNTIYF. CDR3 DNA: TGTGCCAGCAGACGGGGTTACTCTGGAAACACCATATATTTT.

This chain connects TRBV6-5 to TRBJ2-2; the D call may be TRBD1 or TRBD2 (5 bases each). The germline gives CDR1 MNHEY, CDR2 SVGAGI. This CDR3 region has 15 residues. V was trimmed by 1 base and J by 2 bases, leaving 8 bases between them. Here the CDR3 DNA reads TGTGCCAGCAGTTACTGGGACGCCAACACCGGGGAGCTGTTTTTT. This translates into CASSYWDANTGELFF.

In its sample, this clone was seen a few times. This sequence joins TRBV10-2 and TRBJ2-4; D gene ambiguous. This CDR3 comprises 11 residues. In germline, CDR1 is WSHSY, CDR2 SAAADI. Deletions cut 7 bases from V and 5 bases from J, with 6 bases between. CDR3 region: CASMDQNIQYF. The DNA for the CDR3 is TGCGCCAGCATGGACCAAAACATTCAGTACTTC.

The gene calls are TRBV6-6 and TRBJ1-5; 7 bases fit TRBD1. Germline CDR1 is MNHNY and CDR2 is SVGAGI (reference sequence). The V and J ends lost 6 bases and 0 bases, in that order; junction bases with no gene match: 8. CDR3 length equals 16 residues. The CDR3 sequence: CASSKGQVVSNQPQHF. Written as DNA, the CDR3 is TGTGCCAGCAGCAAAGGACAGGTAGTTAGCAATCAGCCCCAGCATTTT.

J is TRBJ2-6 and V is TRBV28; the D gene is possibly TRBD1 (5 bases). The CDR3 runs 15 residues. The V and J ends lost 5 bases and 0 bases respectively, with 8 bases between them. Germline loops: CDR1 MDHEN, CDR2 SYDVKM. CDR3 residues: CASSRTGSGANVLTF. CDR3 DNA sequence: TGTGCCAGCAGTAGAACAGGCTCTGGGGCCAACGTCCTGACTTTC.

V and J are TRBV30 and TRBJ2-7, with TRBD1 matching 10 bases. The CDR3 is 14 residues long. The germline gives CDR1 GTSNPN, CDR2 SVGIG (reference sequence). V shed 7 bases and J 0 bases; nucleotides not matched to a gene: 6. The CDR3 is CASRDRGRSYEQYF. DNA of the CDR3: TGTGCCTCCCGGGACAGGGGACGCTCCTACGAGCAGTACTTC. The whole variable domain, filled in from reference TRBV30 and TRBJ2-7, reads SQTIHQWPATLVQPVGSPLSLECTVEGTSNPNLYWYRQAAGRGLQLLFYSVGIGQISSEVPQNLSASRPQDRQFILSSKKLLLSDSGFYLCASRDRGRSYEQYFGPGTRLTVT.

This clone was counted a few times. This chain connects TRBV9 to TRBJ1-1; D ambiguous. Trimming took 1 base from V and 0 from J, leaving 4 bases between them. There are 13 residues in the CDR3. Germline CDR1 SGDLS, CDR2 YYNGEE. The CDR3 loop reads CASSVSMNTEAFF. The DNA for the CDR3 is TGTGCCAGCAGCGTAAGTATGAACACTGAAGCTTTCTTT.

The CDR3, as DNA: TGTGCCAGCAGGCGGACTACGAATGAGCAGTTCTTC. Amino acids: CASRRTTNEQFF. The V and J genes are TRBV7-2 and TRBJ2-1; D is possibly TRBD2 (6 bases). The CDR3 spans 12 residues. The V end was cut by 6 bases, the J end by 7 bases, with 10 bases between. Germline lookup yields CDR1 SGHTA and CDR2 FQGNSA.

This rearrangement joins TRBV4-3 to TRBJ2-2; TRBD2 matches 14 bases. The V gene's germline CDR1 is LGHNA and CDR2 YSLEER. Germline trimming cut 5 bases from V and 9 bases from J; bases unmatched to any gene: 5. The CDR3 has 15 amino acids. Here the CDR3 reads CASSSGLAGVRELFF. DNA for the CDR3: TGCGCCAGCAGCTCGGGACTAGCGGGGGTTAGGGAGCTGTTTTTT.

J is TRBJ2-7 and V is TRBV28; D possibly uses TRBD1 or TRBD2 (5 bases each). Germline V gene lookup returns CDR1 MDHEN and CDR2 SYDVKM. The CDR3 has 12 residues. V lost 7 bases and J 3 bases, leaving 10 bases between the germline ends. The CDR3: CASTIGGYEQYF. DNA of the CDR3: TGTGCCAGCACCATTGGGGGCTACGAGCAGTACTTC.

J is TRBJ1-2 and V is TRBV7-2; D is undetermined. The CDR3 covers 13 residues. Deletions cut 4 bases from V and 4 bases from J, with 10 bases between. Germline V CDR1 and CDR2: SGHTA, FQGNSA. The CDR3 sequence: CASSSSTGYGYTF. The CDR3 DNA follows: TGTGCCAGCAGCTCCTCGACCGGCTATGGCTACACCTTC.

There are many counts of this clone. The J gene is TRBJ2-1, the V gene TRBV13; D gene uncertain. This CDR3 has 13 amino acids. CDR1 and CDR2 (germline): PRHDT, FYEKMQ (reference sequence). The V end was cut by 3 bases, the J end by 5 bases, with 8 bases between. The CDR3 nucleotides are TGTGCCAGCAGCTTCGGCCACAACAATGAGCAGTTCTTC. Translating gives CASSFGHNNEQFF.

The chain carries TRBV7-2 and TRBJ1-1, with D possibly TRBD1 on 6 matching bases. The CDR3 sequence is 13 residues long. The V gene's germline CDR1 is SGHTA and CDR2 FQGNSA. V was pared by 3 bases and J by 7 bases, with 12 bases between. The CDR3, as DNA: TGTGCCAGCAGCTTCCAGGGGCCGGTTGAAGCTTTCTTT. Its protein product is CASSFQGPVEAFF. Together with reference TRBV7-2 and TRBJ1-1, the CDR3 gives the full variable domain: GAGVSQSPSNKVTEKGKDVELRCDPISGHTALYWYRQSLGQGLEFLIYFQGNSAPDKSGLPSDRFSAERTGGSVSTLTIQRTQQEDSAVYLCASSFQGPVEAFFGQGTRLTVV.

This chain joins TRBV2 and TRBJ2-5; the D gene is possibly TRBD1 (5 bases). With 8 bases removed from V and 2 bases from J, the gap between germline ends came to 9 bases. The CDR3 has 12 amino acids. CDR1 and CDR2 (germline): SNHLY, FYNNEI. The CDR3 sequence: CASGALQETQYF. DNA of the CDR3: TGTGCCAGCGGGGCTTTACAAGAGACCCAGTACTTC.

The chain combines TRBV28 with TRBJ2-4; D may be TRBD2 (5 bases). The CDR3 extends over 14 amino acids. Trimming removed 4 bases at V and 6 bases at J, with 13 bases between. The germline V gene encodes CDR1 MDHEN and CDR2 SYDVKM. Written as DNA, the CDR3 is TGTGCCAGCAGTTCCGGGAAGTTACCAAACATTCAGTACTTC. It is translated as CASSSGKLPNIQYF.

The chain uses TRBV6-1 and TRBJ1-2; D possibly corresponds to TRBD1 (5 bases). Germline V gene data show CDR1 as MNHNS and CDR2 as SASEGT. CDR3 length: 13 amino acids. Here the CDR3 DNA reads TGTGCTACCGGGGGAAACGCCATTTATGGCTACACCTTC. Translated: CATGGNAIYGYTF.

The gene calls are TRBV19 and TRBJ1-2; 7 nucleotides line up with TRBD1. The CDR3 length is 15 residues. V dropped 0 bases and J dropped 4; count of bases not matched to a gene: 5. CDR1 is LNHDA, CDR2 SQIVND, per germline (reference sequence). CDR3 DNA: TGTGCCAGTAGTATAGACCTGACAGGGTCCTATGGCTACACCTTC. Translation gives CASSIDLTGSYGYTF.

V and J are TRBV18 and TRBJ1-3; no reliable D call. The V and J ends lost 8 bases and 6 bases respectively, with 17 bases between them. The germline V gene encodes CDR1 KGHSH and CDR2 LQKENI. The CDR3 loop spans 14 amino acids. CDR3 loop: CASREGSAENTIYF. CDR3 sequence (DNA): TGTGCCAGCCGCGAGGGTTCGGCGGAAAACACCATATATTTT.

This chain links TRBV5-1 with TRBJ2-1; the match to TRBD1 covers 8 bases. J gave up 8 bases and V 4 bases, and 5 bases lay outside the gene matches. CDR3 length equals 13 residues. In germline, CDR1 is SGHRS, CDR2 YFSETQ. In nucleotides, the CDR3 is TGCGCCAGCAGCACCACACAGGGGGATGAGCAGTTCTTC. It is translated as CASSTTQGDEQFF.

The chain combines TRBV6-5 with TRBJ2-4; possible D gene TRBD1, 5 bases. The germline V and J ends were trimmed by 0 bases and 4 bases, with 10 bases remaining between them. The germline gives CDR1 MNHEY, CDR2 SVGAGI. The CDR3 has 15 residues. CDR3 region: CASSYSGPPKNIQYF. The CDR3 DNA sequence: TGTGCCAGCAGTTACTCGGGGCCCCCTAAAAACATTCAGTACTTC.

The gene calls are TRBV7-2 and TRBJ2-4; D ambiguous. This CDR3 has 13 amino acids. Germline V gene sequence: CDR1 SGHTA, CDR2 FQGNSA. V dropped 5 bases and J dropped 8 bases, with 13 bases sitting between them. CDR3 residues: CASSPQTRDIQYF. The CDR3 DNA sequence: TGTGCCAGCAGCCCGCAGACAAGGGACATTCAGTACTTC.

V usage is TRBV4-3 and J usage is TRBJ1-1; the match to TRBD1 covers 8 bases. This CDR3 region has 16 residues. Germline V gene lookup returns CDR1 LGHNA and CDR2 YSLEER. The V segment lost 0 bases and the J segment 5 bases; nucleotides outside the gene matches: 8. CDR3 bases: TGCGCCAGCAGCCAAGATATCACAGGGGGATGGACTGAAGCTTTCTTT. This codes for CASSQDITGGWTEAFF.

The chain uses TRBV30 and TRBJ2-3, with a possible D match to TRBD1 (5 bases). CDR1 is GTSNPN, CDR2 SVGIG, per germline (reference sequence). The CDR3 is made up of 14 amino acids. V lost 3 bases, J lost 4 bases, and 14 bases lay in between. The CDR3 loop reads CAWRGLVISDTQYF. As DNA, the CDR3 is TGTGCCTGGAGGGGGCTCGTAATTTCAGATACGCAGTATTTT.